This T cell receptor (beta chain) stems from a study of response to subunit inactivated influenza vaccine. Notes on the study in general: Authors suggested few new T cells are recruited by each seasonal influenza vaccination.

This clonotype has more than one count but fewer than ten. The target antigen is unknown. TCRdb reprocessed the RT-PCR reads via MiXCR and lists one record per CDR3 protein. The table includes some 500,000 distinct CDR3 sequences, roughly 13% detected once. The sequence derives from a man between 50 and 59 years old who received an inactivated influenza vaccine. The source material was PBMCs from blood, sampled 40 to 50 days after vaccination.

DNA of the CDR3: TGTGCCAGCAGCCCCCGAGTCACAACCTACGAGCAGTACTTC. It specifies CASSPRVTTYEQYF. The rearrangement uses TRBV7-2 and TRBJ2-7; D not certain. This CDR3 contains 14 residues. Germline values: CDR1 SGHTA, CDR2 FQGNSA. V was pared by 5 bases and J by 2 bases, with 13 bases between.